What follows are 32 T cell receptor beta chains derived from one specimen sequenced in a study of early T cells in non-severe SARS-CoV-2 infection. TCRdb ran MiXCR on the 5' RACE reads and lists one entry per CDR3 protein. Altogether about 84,000 distinct CDR3 sequences are present, around an eighth being singletons, with the ten largest covering about 2.7%. Material for sequencing was whole blood. All receptors come from an adult who was a healthcare worker with PCR-confirmed SARS-CoV-2 infection or an uninfected control (not recorded which).

This sequence joins TRBV28 and TRBJ2-7; weak D call: TRBD2 (5 bases). CDR3 size: 13 residues. The V and J ends lost 2 bases and 2 bases respectively, with 7 bases between them. CDR1 is MDHEN and CDR2 is SYDVKM in the germline V gene. The CDR3 DNA follows: TGTGCCAGCAGTTTAAGAGGGCCCTACGAGCAGTACTTC. Protein: CASSLRGPYEQYF.

This clonotype came up many times. This chain uses TRBV29-1 with TRBJ2-3; a weak D match, TRBD1 (5 bases). Trimming took off 4 bases at V and 2 bases at J, with 19 bases between the two ends. The V gene's germline CDR1 is SQVTM and CDR2 ANQGSEA. This CDR3 is 16 amino acids long. CDR3 residues: CSVGTGVGAATDTQYF. The DNA for the CDR3 is TGCAGCGTTGGAACAGGCGTTGGGGCTGCCACAGATACGCAGTATTTT.

The V gene is TRBV6-5, the J gene TRBJ2-5; 10 positions agree with TRBD2. This CDR3 spans 18 amino acids. V lost 2 bases to trimming and J lost 7 bases; unmatched junction nucleotides: 16. Germline CDR1 reads MNHEY; CDR2 reads SVGAGI. CDR3 bases: TGTGCCAGCAGTTACGGGGGGCTAGCGGGGGACCGGCGCGGGACCCAGTACTTC. Translated: CASSYGGLAGDRRGTQYF.

V usage is TRBV18 and J usage is TRBJ1-4, with 8 bases lining up with TRBD1. CDR3 length: 15 amino acids. The ends lost 3 bases at V and 8 bases at J; junction bases unmatched: 8. Per germline, CDR1 KGHSH and CDR2 LQKENI. Written as DNA, the CDR3 is TGTGCCAGCTCACCCATTACAGGGGGAGAGGAAAAACTGTTTTTT. Translating it yields CASSPITGGEEKLFF.

This clonotype was found many times. The genes are TRBV27 and TRBJ1-4; perhaps TRBD1 as D (6 bases). The CDR3 has 18 amino acids. Germline CDR1 is MNHEY and CDR2 is SMNVEV (reference sequence). Trimming left V 4 bases short and J 0 bases short, with 18 bases between. CDR3 protein: CASSSRGGVVPTNEKLFF. The CDR3 nucleotides read TGTGCCAGCAGTTCCAGGGGAGGAGTCGTACCAACTAATGAAAAACTGTTTTTT.

This rearrangement joins TRBV27 to TRBJ1-5; 10 positions agree with TRBD1. CDR1 and CDR2 from the germline V gene are MNHEY and SMNVEV (reference sequence). The V and J ends lost 5 bases and 0 bases, in that order; junction bases with no gene match: 7. The CDR3 has 17 amino acids. The CDR3 DNA sequence: TGTGCCAGCAGTCCTCGACAGGGGGCGGGTAGCAATCAGCCCCAGCATTTT. Its protein is CASSPRQGAGSNQPQHF.

There are many counts of this clonotype. The chain couples TRBV12-3 or TRBV12-4 to TRBJ1-3; D call uncertain. The CDR3 covers 17 residues. Trimming pared 6 bases from V and 0 bases from J, leaving 18 bases between. CDR3 in amino acids: CASRRRATQLSGNTIYF. CDR3 DNA: TGTGCCAGCAGGCGCCGGGCAACCCAGCTCTCTGGAAACACCATATATTTT.

The chain recombines TRBV19 with TRBJ2-1; 12 bases fit TRBD1. The germline V gene has CDR1 LNHDA and CDR2 SQIVND (reference sequence). The CDR3 length is 13 residues. The V and J ends lost 6 bases and 7 bases, in that order; junction bases with no gene match: 1. As DNA, the CDR3 is TGTGCCAGTAGGGGACAGGGGGCTAATGAGCAGTTCTTC. Residues: CASRGQGANEQFF. Supplemented by reference TRBV19 and TRBJ2-1, the full variable domain reads DGGITQSPKYLFRKEGQNVTLSCEQNLNHDAMYWYRQDPGQGLRLIYYSQIVNDFQKGDIAEGYSVSREKKESFPLTVTSAQKNPTAFYLCASRGQGANEQFFGPGTRLTVL.

This clonotype was seen repeatedly, ten times or more. The CDR3 nucleotides are TGTGCCAGCAGGGGGGGACGTCTTTATGAGCAGTACTTC. Translation: CASRGGRLYEQYF. The chain couples TRBV12-3 or TRBV12-4 to TRBJ2-7, with D tentatively TRBD2 (6 bases). Trimming removed 6 bases at V and 7 bases at J, with 16 bases between. CDR3 length: 13 amino acids.

This clonotype was counted many times. This chain connects TRBV2 to TRBJ1-2; D is uncertain. Germline-derived CDR1 and CDR2 are SNHLY and FYNNEI. V was trimmed by 7 bases and J by 8 bases, leaving 20 bases between them. CDR3 length: 14 residues. CDR3 residues: CASNGRPSLEGYTF. CDR3 nucleotide sequence: TGTGCCAGCAATGGACGGCCGAGTCTGGAGGGCTACACCTTC. Full variable domain (missing parts from reference TRBV2 and TRBJ1-2): EPEVTQTPSHQVTQMGQEVILRCVPISNHLYFYWYRQILGQKVEFLVSFYNNEISEKSEIFDDQFSVERPDGSNFTLKIRSTKLEDSAMYFCASNGRPSLEGYTFGSGTRLTVV.

CDR3: CASSPAGTRGNEQFF. The CDR3 DNA follows: TGTGCCAGCAGTCCCGCCGGGACTAGAGGTAATGAGCAGTTCTTC. V usage is TRBV12-3 or TRBV12-4 and J usage is TRBJ2-1, with TRBD2 matching over 8 bases. The CDR3 has 15 residues. V dropped 5 bases and J dropped 7; count of bases not matched to a gene: 10.

This clonotype was observed many times. The rearrangement joins TRBV6-6 to TRBJ1-4, with 7 bases matching TRBD1. With V trimmed by 2 bases and J by 8 bases, 5 bases remained unmatched. Germline loops: CDR1 MNHNY, CDR2 SVGAGI (reference sequence). This CDR3 spans 14 amino acids. CDR3 nucleotides: TGTGCCAGCAGTTACCGCAGGGGGGAAGAAAAACTGTTTTTT. Its translation: CASSYRRGEEKLFF.

The gene calls are TRBV4-1 and TRBJ2-5, with 10 bases matching TRBD1. Looked up from germline, CDR1 is MGHRA and CDR2 is YSYEKL. Trimming took 3 bases from V and 4 from J; bases not matched to a gene: 11. The CDR3 loop spans 17 amino acids. The CDR3 DNA reads TGCGCCAGCAGCCAGACATCCCCGGGACAGGGGAGAGAGACCCAGTACTTC. Protein sequence: CASSQTSPGQGRETQYF.

This clonotype was seen many times. The CDR3 reads CAGAQGTLSYNEQFF. The CDR3 DNA is TGTGCCGGCGCCCAGGGAACTTTATCCTACAATGAGCAGTTCTTC. The J gene is TRBJ2-1, the V gene TRBV2; TRBD1 might be the D (5 bases). Trimming removed 11 bases at V and 1 base at J, with 18 bases between. CDR1 is SNHLY and CDR2 is FYNNEI in the germline V gene. The CDR3 is 15 residues long.

V gene TRBV28 combines with J gene TRBJ2-7; possible D gene TRBD1, 5 bases. CDR1 and CDR2 (germline): MDHEN, SYDVKM. This CDR3 is 15 amino acids long. V lost 5 bases, J lost 2 bases, and 16 bases lay in between. DNA for the CDR3: TGTGCCAGCAGTCCGAGGACACTGACACCCTACGAGCAGTACTTC. It is translated as CASSPRTLTPYEQYF.

This clonotype was found a few times. The chain recombines TRBV30 with TRBJ1-5; D is uncertain. From germline, CDR1 is GTSNPN and CDR2 SVGIG (reference sequence). The length of the CDR3 is 13 residues. The V end lost 8 bases, the J end lost 5 bases, and 16 bases lay between the germline ends. The CDR3 DNA is TGTGCCCCCTTCCGGCGGAGACATCAGCCCCAGCATTTT. This sequence encodes CAPFRRRHQPQHF.

This clonotype has a count of ten or more. The chain carries TRBV20-1 and TRBJ2-1, with TRBD2 matching over 9 bases. CDR1 and CDR2 from the germline V gene are DFQATT and SNEGSKA (reference sequence). The junction had 15 bases not matched to a gene; V was cut back by 6 bases and J by 6 bases. The CDR3 covers 16 residues. In DNA form, the CDR3 reads TGCAGTGCAAGCGGCTGGGAACTAGCGGGCAGCAATGAGCAGTTCTTC. Amino acids: CSASGWELAGSNEQFF.

This clonotype has a handful of counts. The gene calls are TRBV3-1 and TRBJ2-7; D gene ambiguous. CDR3 length equals 11 residues. From germline, CDR1 is LGHDT and CDR2 YNNKEL (reference sequence). The V gene lost 4 bases and the J gene lost 2 bases, with 3 bases spanning the gap. The CDR3 DNA reads TGTGCCAGCAGCCGGGCCTACGAGCAGTACTTC. This codes for CASSRAYEQYF.

This clonotype has a count of ten or more. The genes are TRBV18 and TRBJ2-7; 8 positions agree with TRBD1. The CDR3 spans 15 residues. From germline, CDR1 is KGHSH and CDR2 LQKENI. The V gene end was trimmed by 3 bases and the J gene end by 2 bases; junction bases not matched to a gene: 6. CDR3 region: CASSPLPGQAYEQYF. DNA of the CDR3: TGTGCCAGCTCACCCCTACCGGGACAGGCCTACGAGCAGTACTTC. The complete variable domain, with remaining parts taken from reference TRBV18 and TRBJ2-7, reads NAGVMQNPRHLVRRRGQEARLRCSPMKGHSHVYWYRQLPEEGLKFMVYLQKENIIDESGMPKERFSAEFPKEGPSILRIQQVVRGDSAAYFCASSPLPGQAYEQYFGPGTRLTVT.

The chain employs TRBV24-1 and TRBJ2-1, with 7 positions matching TRBD1. V was clipped by 3 bases and J by 8 bases; unmatched bases: 12. The CDR3 spans 16 residues. The germline gives CDR1 KGHDR, CDR2 SFDVKD. DNA for the CDR3: TGTGCCACCAGTGATCCGAGAGGGACAGCGAAGGATGAGCAGTTCTTC. Translating it yields CATSDPRGTAKDEQFF.

This clonotype was seen a few times. J is TRBJ1-5 and V is TRBV12-3 or TRBV12-4; 7 bases are shared with TRBD1. The CDR3 consists of 12 residues. Trimming cost V 6 bases and J 6 bases; bases outside gene matches: 2. Here the CDR3 DNA reads TGTGCCAGCAGACAGGGGTTTCAGCCCCAGCATTTT. Amino acids: CASRQGFQPQHF.

About this clonotype: One base away lies a much larger clone, so this may be a sequencing read error. The chain employs TRBV5-1 and TRBJ2-2; possibly TRBD2 for D (5 bases). The CDR3 covers 15 residues. Germline V lookup: CDR1 SGHRS, CDR2 YFSETQ. CDR3 nucleotide sequence: TGCTCCAGCAGACAAGAGGGCCCCCGCACCGGGGAGCTGTTTTTT. Translating gives CSSRQEGPRTGELFF.

The rearrangement links TRBV24-1 to TRBJ2-1, with 10 bases matching TRBD2. CDR1 is KGHDR and CDR2 is SFDVKD in the germline V gene. The V segment lost 9 bases and the J segment 3 bases; nucleotides outside the gene matches: 7. CDR3 length: 15 amino acids. CDR3 sequence: CATQPSGGIYNEQFF. In nucleotides, the CDR3 is TGTGCCACCCAACCTAGCGGGGGAATCTACAATGAGCAGTTCTTC.

In its sample, this clonotype was seen a few times. The J gene is TRBJ2-1, the V gene TRBV20-1; D uncertain. Trimming stripped 2 bases from V and 6 bases from J, with 14 bases between. The length of the CDR3 is 14 residues. In germline, CDR1 is DFQATT, CDR2 SNEGSKA (reference sequence). CDR3 DNA sequence: TGCAGTGCTAGACCTGGCGAGGAGTCCAATGAGCAGTTCTTC. Translating gives CSARPGEESNEQFF.

This clonotype was found many times. V is TRBV20-1 and J is TRBJ1-5, with TRBD1 matching over 12 bases. The CDR3 consists of 14 residues. J gave up 6 bases and V 5 bases, and 5 bases lay outside the gene matches. CDR1 DFQATT and CDR2 SNEGSKA come from the germline V gene (reference sequence). The CDR3 sequence is CSAGGTGGSQPQHF. For the CDR3, the DNA is TGCAGTGCTGGAGGGACAGGGGGCAGTCAGCCCCAGCATTTT.

This clonotype appeared many times. The chain has TRBV11-2 and TRBJ2-7; weak D call: TRBD1 (7 bases). The CDR3 is made up of 15 amino acids. V was clipped by 5 bases and J by 4 bases, with 18 bases between them. The germline V gene encodes CDR1 SGHAT and CDR2 FQNNGV. The CDR3 nucleotides are TGTGCCAGCAGCCCCGACAGGGCGGGATCATACGAGCAGTACTTC. The encoded protein is CASSPDRAGSYEQYF.

A few counts support this clonotype. The chain is built from TRBV20-1 and TRBJ2-3; D perhaps matches TRBD1 (6 bases). The CDR3 has 13 amino acids. V dropped 6 bases and J dropped 2 bases, with 12 bases sitting between them. The germline CDR1 and CDR2 sequences are DFQATT and SNEGSKA (reference sequence). DNA for the CDR3: TGCAGTGCCAACGGACAGTCCACAGATACGCAGTATTTT. It is translated as CSANGQSTDTQYF.

The chain links TRBV11-2 to TRBJ2-1, with D possibly TRBD1 on 5 matching bases. The CDR3 runs 14 residues. The V end lost 3 bases, the J end lost 0 bases, and 6 bases lay between the germline ends. Germline CDR1 reads SGHAT; CDR2 reads FQNNGV. The CDR3 DNA sequence: TGTGCCAGCAGCTTGACAGACTCCTACAATGAGCAGTTCTTC. This translates into CASSLTDSYNEQFF.

This clonotype showed up just a few times. The chain uses TRBV7-6 and TRBJ2-1, with TRBD2 identical over 9 bases. The V and J ends lost 1 base and 5 bases, in that order; junction bases with no gene match: 3. This CDR3 has 15 amino acids. Per the germline V gene, CDR1 is SGHVS and CDR2 is FNYEAQ. CDR3 protein: CASSLVPSGNNEQFF. The CDR3 nucleotides are TGTGCCAGCAGCTTAGTTCCTAGCGGGAACAATGAGCAGTTCTTC.

Ten or more counts support this clonotype. The V gene is TRBV7-2, the J gene TRBJ2-5; no reliable D call. V was pared by 3 bases and J by 6 bases, with 5 bases between. CDR1 SGHTA and CDR2 FQGNSA come from the germline V gene. The CDR3 consists of 11 residues. The CDR3 nucleotides read TGTGCCAGCAGCTTTAAGAAGACCCAGTACTTC. It yields the protein CASSFKKTQYF.

This clonotype appeared a few times. The genes are TRBV12-3 or TRBV12-4 and TRBJ2-7, with a weak D call TRBD1 (5 bases). V was cut by 7 bases and J by 5 bases, with 18 bases left in between. The CDR3 is 14 residues long. The CDR3 spells CASKPSGNTHEQYF. DNA of the CDR3: TGTGCCAGCAAACCTTCAGGGAATACCCACGAGCAGTACTTC.

This clonotype showed up just a few times. This chain uses TRBV29-1 with TRBJ2-6; tentative D call: TRBD2 (7 bases). The length of the CDR3 is 17 residues. Trimming took off 7 bases at V and 0 bases at J, with 19 bases between the two ends. The germline gives CDR1 SQVTM, CDR2 ANQGSEA. The CDR3 DNA sequence: TGCAGCGCCTGGGAGGGGGAGTCCCCCTCTGGGGCCAACGTCCTGACTTTC. Translation gives CSAWEGESPSGANVLTF. The full variable domain, rest sourced from reference TRBV29-1 and TRBJ2-6, is SAVISQKPSRDICQRGTSLTIQCQVDSQVTMMFWYRQQPGQSLTLIATANQGSEATYESGFVIDKFPISRPNLTFSTLTVSNMSPEDSSIYLCSAWEGESPSGANVLTFGAGSRLTVL.